The 20 T cell receptor beta chains below come from one sample, sequenced in a study of technical replicates of blood from a handful of donors. This table comes from immunoSEQ multiplex PCR, and its TCRdb copy is limited to in-frame clones, with some not included. The repertoire consists of 75,000 to 95,000 clones, with roughly 96% occurring once and the leading ten covering approximately 0.25%. Sequencing was carried out using T cells isolated from PBMCs. These receptors were taken from a human donor in good health.

This chain connects TRBV5-1 to TRBJ1-2; D is possibly TRBD1 (6 bases). Germline V gene sequence: CDR1 SGHRS, CDR2 YFSETQ. The CDR3 loop spans 14 amino acids. The V and J ends lost 4 bases and 10 bases respectively, with 20 bases between them. CDR3 nucleotide sequence: TGCGCCAGCAGCCAAGTGACAGGTCCTCAGGACTACACCTTC. Amino acid sequence: CASSQVTGPQDYTF.

V gene TRBV5-8 combines with J gene TRBJ1-4; no definite D call. With 2 bases removed from V and 6 bases from J, the gap between germline ends came to 8 bases. Germline CDR1 is SGHTS and CDR2 is YDEGEE. This CDR3 region has 13 residues. DNA for the CDR3: TGTGCCAGCAGCTTTCCGAGGGATGAAAAACTGTTTTTT. Its translation is CASSFPRDEKLFF.

The genes are TRBV29-1 and TRBJ1-2; D remains ambiguous. The CDR3 covers 12 residues. With 0 bases removed from V and 8 bases from J, the gap between germline ends came to 10 bases. Germline CDR1 is SQVTM and CDR2 is ANQGSEA. The CDR3 DNA follows: TGCAGCGTTGAAGATCTAGGGAGGGGCTACACCTTC. It yields the protein CSVEDLGRGYTF.

The CDR3 DNA follows: TGTGCCAGCAGCCGACTACCGGGACAGCAAATGAACACTGAAGCTTTCTTT. Translated, it gives CASSRLPGQQMNTEAFF. The chain joins TRBV5-4 to TRBJ1-1, with 7 bases identical to TRBD1. The CDR3 sequence is 17 residues long. Germline V gene sequence: CDR1 SGHNT, CDR2 YYREEE (reference sequence). Trimming removed 4 bases from V and 0 bases from J; junction bases left unmatched: 12.

The rearrangement uses TRBV28 and TRBJ1-2, with 7 bases that match TRBD1. Germline CDR1 and CDR2: MDHEN and SYDVKM. The CDR3 is 15 amino acids. The V and J ends lost 3 bases and 1 base, in that order; junction bases with no gene match: 5. The CDR3 nucleotides read TGTGCCAGCAGTTTTTGGAACAGGGGTAACTATGGCTACACCTTC. Translation gives CASSFWNRGNYGYTF.

The gene calls are TRBV28 and TRBJ2-4; TRBD1 aligns across 8 bases. V gave up 5 bases and J gave up 0 bases; unmatched junction bases: 15. Germline V gives CDR1 MDHEN, CDR2 SYDVKM. This CDR3 is built from 19 residues. As DNA, the CDR3 is TGTGCCAGCAGTCCGATCAGGGGGCCTACGGCGCAAGCCAAAAACATTCAGTACTTC. Translating it yields CASSPIRGPTAQAKNIQYF.

The gene calls are TRBV5-4 and TRBJ2-2; D possibly corresponds to TRBD2 (5 bases). The germline V gene has CDR1 SGHNT and CDR2 YYREEE (reference sequence). V was pared by 4 bases and J by 2 bases, with 12 bases between. This CDR3 region has 15 residues. The CDR3 spells CASSPGFANTGELFF. The CDR3 nucleotides read TGTGCCAGCAGCCCGGGATTCGCCAACACCGGGGAGCTGTTTTTT.

The chain uses TRBV9 and TRBJ2-7; tentative D call: TRBD1 (5 bases). The germline CDR1 and CDR2 sequences are SGDLS and YYNGEE. The germline V and J ends were trimmed by 7 bases and 3 bases, with 14 bases remaining between them. The CDR3 consists of 13 residues. CDR3 protein: CASSQGRLYEQYF. CDR3 nucleotide sequence: TGTGCCAGCTCGCAGGGCAGACTCTACGAGCAGTACTTC.

The chain links TRBV10-2 to TRBJ1-2; D not resolved. This CDR3 spans 13 amino acids. With 1 base removed from V and 7 bases from J, the gap between germline ends came to 10 bases. From germline, CDR1 is WSHSY and CDR2 SAAADI. CDR3 DNA sequence: TGCGCCAGCAGTGAGTTAAGGGAGGCTGGCTACACCTTC. It encodes CASSELREAGYTF.

J is TRBJ2-5 and V is TRBV5-1; weak D call: TRBD2 (5 bases). The CDR3 consists of 17 residues. Germline V lookup: CDR1 SGHRS, CDR2 YFSETQ. V lost 0 bases, J lost 4 bases, and 19 bases lay in between. The DNA for the CDR3 is TGCGCCAGCAGCTTGGGGGCCGTCGGCGGACGGGGAGAGACCCAGTACTTC. Protein product: CASSLGAVGGRGETQYF.

This chain joins TRBV27 and TRBJ1-5, with a possible D match to TRBD1 (5 bases). This CDR3 comprises 14 residues. Germline assignment: CDR1 MNHEY and CDR2 SMNVEV (reference sequence). V was clipped by 2 bases and J by 6 bases, with 11 bases between them. The CDR3 sequence is CASSLQGSSQPQHF. In DNA, the CDR3 is TGTGCCAGCAGTTTACAGGGATCTAGTCAGCCCCAGCATTTT.

The V call is TRBV2, the J call TRBJ1-5; TRBD1 might be the D (6 bases). Trimming took 8 bases from V and 6 from J, leaving 11 bases between them. Looked up from germline, CDR1 is SNHLY and CDR2 is FYNNEI. This CDR3 is 12 amino acids long. The DNA for the CDR3 is TGTGCCAGCCACAGGGAGGGTCAGCCCCAGCATTTT. This encodes CASHREGQPQHF.

V usage is TRBV29-1 and J usage is TRBJ1-2; TRBD1 aligns across 7 bases. CDR3 size: 14 residues. In germline, CDR1 is SQVTM, CDR2 ANQGSEA. Trimming took 1 base from V and 8 from J; bases not matched to a gene: 10. CDR3 amino acids: CSVEGTGDLLGYTF. CDR3 DNA sequence: TGCAGCGTTGAAGGGACAGGTGATCTTCTAGGCTACACCTTC.

The chain carries TRBV2 and TRBJ2-7, with 12 bases lining up with TRBD1. V lost 8 bases, J lost 3 bases, and 8 bases stayed unmatched. CDR3 length: 15 residues. The germline gives CDR1 SNHLY, CDR2 FYNNEI. The DNA for the CDR3 is TGTGCCAGCGGCGGTGGGACAGGGGGCGTCTACGAGCAGTACTTC. Translating gives CASGGGTGGVYEQYF. Drawing the rest from reference TRBV2 and TRBJ2-7, the complete variable domain is EPEVTQTPSHQVTQMGQEVILRCVPISNHLYFYWYRQILGQKVEFLVSFYNNEISEKSEIFDDQFSVERPDGSNFTLKIRSTKLEDSAMYFCASGGGTGGVYEQYFGPGTRLTVT.

The CDR3 loop reads CASTSQGAVNEQYF. CDR3 nucleotide sequence: TGTGCCAGCACTTCACAGGGGGCTGTCAACGAGCAGTACTTC. The chain carries TRBV7-9 and TRBJ2-7, with 9 bases that match TRBD1. With V trimmed by 7 bases and J by 5 bases, 9 bases remained unmatched. The CDR3 is 14 amino acids. CDR1 is SEHNR and CDR2 is FQNEAQ in the germline V gene (reference sequence).

This clone was seen just once. The rearrangement joins TRBV5-1 to TRBJ2-4; D unresolved. The CDR3 covers 15 residues. Germline assignment: CDR1 SGHRS and CDR2 YFSETQ. Trimming left V 4 bases short and J 0 bases short, with 11 bases between. CDR3 residues: CASSPTSLAKNIQYF. The CDR3, as DNA: TGCGCCAGCAGCCCCACAAGTCTAGCCAAAAACATTCAGTACTTC.

The CDR3 bases are TGTGCCAGCAGCTTGGAATCTAGCGGGACAGATACGCAGTATTTT. Its translation: CASSLESSGTDTQYF. The genes are TRBV5-4 and TRBJ2-3; 8 bases align to TRBD2. Germline CDR1 SGHNT, CDR2 YYREEE (reference sequence). This CDR3 is built from 15 residues. The trim removed 0 bases at V and 3 bases at J, leaving 3 bases unmatched. Together with reference TRBV5-4 and TRBJ2-3, the CDR3 gives the full variable domain: ETGVTQSPTHLIKTRGQQVTLRCSSQSGHNTVSWYQQALGQGPQFIFQYYREEENGRGNFPPRFSGLQFPNYSSELNVNALELDDSALYLCASSLESSGTDTQYFGPGTRLTVL.

This rearrangement joins TRBV25-1 to TRBJ1-1; D not certain. Germline V gives CDR1 MGHDK, CDR2 SYGVNS. This CDR3 spans 13 amino acids. Trimming took off 0 bases at V and 3 bases at J, with 5 bases between the two ends. The CDR3: CASSEYPDTEAFF. The CDR3 DNA follows: TGTGCCAGCAGTGAATATCCGGACACTGAAGCTTTCTTT. Together with reference TRBV25-1 and TRBJ1-1, the CDR3 gives the full variable domain: EADIYQTPRYLVIGTGKKITLECSQTMGHDKMYWYQQDPGMELHLIHYSYGVNSTEKGDLSSESTVSRIRTEHFPLTLESARPSHTSQYLCASSEYPDTEAFFGQGTRLTVV.

This clone is a singleton in its sample. The V and J genes are TRBV11-2 and TRBJ2-1; D may be TRBD2 (6 bases). Trimming removed 5 bases at V and 4 bases at J, with 15 bases between. There are 15 residues in the CDR3. CDR1 is SGHAT and CDR2 is FQNNGV in the germline V gene. CDR3 DNA: TGTGCCAGCAGCCCGGAGGGCCTCGGGTACAATGAGCAGTTCTTC. Translation gives CASSPEGLGYNEQFF.

V and J are TRBV4-1 and TRBJ2-1; D possibly corresponds to TRBD1 (5 bases). The CDR3 contains 17 residues. Trimming left V 2 bases short and J 1 base short, with 15 bases between. Germline V gene sequence: CDR1 MGHRA, CDR2 YSYEKL. The DNA for the CDR3 is TGCGCCAGCAGCCAATCCCCCTTCAGGGAATCCTACAATGAGCAGTTCTTC. Translated: CASSQSPFRESYNEQFF.